This TCR beta chain was recorded in a study of blood T cell repertoires in COVID-19. Trimming took off 0 bases at V and 3 bases at J, with 5 bases between the two ends. This CDR3 has 14 residues. CDR1 LGHDT and CDR2 YNNKEL come from the germline V gene (reference sequence). The protocol was immunoSEQ multiplex PCR, while the TCRdb copy is restricted to in-frame clones and leaves out a portion. Of approximately 200,000 clones listed, roughly four fifths are singletons. This clone occurred a few times. This chain uses TRBV3-1 (or the pseudogene TRBV3-2) with TRBJ2-2; D is unclear. Input material: peripheral blood. The clonotype was recovered from a woman in her thirties who had recovered from COVID-19. CDR3 protein: CASSQDPYTGELFF. The CDR3 DNA follows: TGTGCCAGCAGCCAAGATCCCTACACCGGGGAGCTGTTTTTT.